The 18 T cell receptor beta chains listed next were all sequenced from one sample in a study of CD8+ T cells in alopecia areata. It was cDNA, reverse transcribed from extracted RNA, that served as the sequencing template. Sequenced by immunoSEQ multiplex PCR; TCRdb stores in-frame clones only, minus some. The data show about 250,000 clones, over 45% seen once. Specified treatment: oral pan-JAK inhibitor, 5-10 mg twice daily. Sequenced here: CD4+ T cells sorted from blood, sampled around week 53, from a patient treated with tofacitinib. These receptors were collected from a human donor with alopecia areata.

This clone was counted only a few times. The chain couples TRBV7-2 to TRBJ2-1; possible D gene TRBD1, 5 bases. Trimming pared 5 bases from V and 4 bases from J, leaving 18 bases between. Germline V gene sequence: CDR1 SGHTA, CDR2 FQGNSA. This CDR3 has 16 amino acids. CDR3 loop: CASSPPGWGGYNEQFF. The CDR3 nucleotides are TGTGCCAGCAGCCCCCCTGGATGGGGCGGTTACAATGAGCAGTTCTTC.

This clone was seen only a few times. This sequence joins TRBV29-1 and TRBJ2-3, with D tentatively TRBD2 (6 bases). CDR1 and CDR2 (germline): SQVTM, ANQGSEA. With 7 bases removed from V and 6 bases from J, the gap between germline ends came to 17 bases. This CDR3 is 13 amino acids long. The DNA for the CDR3 is TGCAGCGCGGGGACTGCAGCCCGGGATACGCAGTATTTT. Protein sequence: CSAGTAARDTQYF.

The V call is TRBV7-2, the J call TRBJ1-2; 7 nucleotides agree with TRBD1. V lost 4 bases, J lost 6 bases, and 14 bases stayed unmatched. Looked up from germline, CDR1 is SGHTA and CDR2 is FQGNSA. This CDR3 comprises 16 residues. CDR3 coding DNA: TGTGCCAGCAGCTATTCCCGGGGCCGACAGGGCGATGGCTACACCTTC. It yields the protein CASSYSRGRQGDGYTF.

As for this clone: One end of the junction varies from germline; a read error may be responsible. The chain couples TRBV7-7 to TRBJ2-2; TRBD1 matches 10 bases. Germline values: CDR1 SSHAT, CDR2 FNYEAQ (reference sequence). This CDR3 spans 15 amino acids. CDR3 amino acids: CASRPDRGSTGELFF. The CDR3 DNA is TGTGCTAGCAGACCGGACAGGGGGAGCACCGGGGAGCTGTTTTTT.

The V and J genes are TRBV5-1 and TRBJ1-5; D remains ambiguous. The germline CDR1 and CDR2 sequences are SGHRS and YFSETQ. V lost 3 bases, J lost 3 bases, and 13 bases lay in between. The CDR3 runs to 15 residues. The CDR3 loop reads CASSSVGGDNQPQHF. The CDR3 region has the DNA TGCGCCAGCAGCTCCGTGGGTGGAGACAATCAGCCCCAGCATTTT.

The rearrangement links TRBV4-1 to TRBJ2-3, with 9 nucleotides matching TRBD2. This CDR3 has 18 residues. CDR1 and CDR2 from the germline V gene are MGHRA and YSYEKL. V shed 0 bases, J shed 2 bases, and the junction held 9 bases outside the gene matches. The CDR3 loop reads CASSQDLGLAGATDTQYF. The CDR3 coding sequence is TGCGCCAGCAGCCAAGATCTCGGGTTAGCGGGGGCCACAGATACGCAGTATTTT.

This clone was detected a few times. The chain joins TRBV30 to TRBJ2-3, with D unresolved. Germline assignment: CDR1 GTSNPN and CDR2 SVGIG (reference sequence). The CDR3 length is 12 residues. Between the trimmed V and J ends, which lost 6 bases and 1 base, there was a span of 8 bases. CDR3 DNA: TGTGCCTGCTTCAAAGGCACAGATACGCAGTATTTT. The encoded protein is CACFKGTDTQYF.

This chain joins TRBV25-1 and TRBJ2-3; 10 bases align to TRBD2. Germline V CDR1 and CDR2: MGHDK, SYGVNS. Trimming cost V 5 bases and J 1 base; bases outside gene matches: 0. CDR3 length: 14 amino acids. The CDR3 bases are TGTGCCAGCAGTACTAGCGGGGGCACAGATACGCAGTATTTT. It yields the protein CASSTSGGTDTQYF.

The chain uses TRBV18 and TRBJ2-2; D not resolved. This CDR3 has 13 residues. V lost 3 bases to trimming and J lost 3 bases, with 5 bases between them. The germline V gene has CDR1 KGHSH and CDR2 LQKENI. DNA for the CDR3: TGTGCCAGCTCACCGCAGGACACCGGGGAGCTGTTTTTT. Its translation: CASSPQDTGELFF.

The V call is TRBV30, the J call TRBJ2-7; D unclear. The CDR3 has 12 amino acids. The germline V and J ends were trimmed by 2 bases and 2 bases, with 7 bases remaining between them. Germline CDR1 reads GTSNPN; CDR2 reads SVGIG (reference sequence). CDR3 sequence: CAWSLGTYEQYF. The CDR3 DNA sequence: TGTGCCTGGAGTTTAGGCACCTACGAGCAGTACTTC.

This clone was seen more than once but under ten times. The chain recombines TRBV10-3 with TRBJ2-5, with D tentatively TRBD2 (6 bases). V lost 3 bases to trimming and J lost 7 bases, with 15 bases between them. The CDR3 extends over 14 amino acids. CDR1 is ENHRY, CDR2 SYGVKD, per germline. For the CDR3, the DNA is TGTGCCATCAGTGACCCCGGACGGGAGATGACCCAGTACTTC. It codes for CAISDPGREMTQYF.

This clone was recorded only once. The J gene is TRBJ2-7, the V gene TRBV27; D gene unclear. V gave up 4 bases and J gave up 3 bases, with 16 bases separating them. Germline V gene sequence: CDR1 MNHEY, CDR2 SMNVEV (reference sequence). The CDR3 spans 15 residues. The CDR3 DNA follows: TGTGCCAGCAGTTCCCGGACGGAGTCCTACTACGAGCAGTACTTC. This encodes CASSSRTESYYEQYF.

This clone occurred a few times. This chain uses TRBV7-9 with TRBJ1-5; D is ambiguous. The germline gives CDR1 SEHNR, CDR2 FQNEAQ (reference sequence). Trimming stripped 0 bases from V and 3 bases from J, with 12 bases between. The CDR3 runs 16 residues. CDR3 sequence: CASSLAGGFDNQPQHF. DNA for the CDR3: TGTGCCAGCAGCTTAGCGGGTGGTTTTGACAATCAGCCCCAGCATTTT.

This clone came up once. Given a far larger clone just one base away, this is likely a sequencing read error. V gene TRBV6-6 combines with J gene TRBJ2-7, with 9 bases that match TRBD1. Germline CDR1 MNHNY, CDR2 SVGAGI (reference sequence). Germline trimming cut 6 bases from V and 2 bases from J; bases unmatched to any gene: 2. The CDR3 is made up of 13 amino acids. CDR3 nucleotide sequence: TGTGCCAGCAGAAGGACAGGGGCCTACGAGCAGTACTTC. Encoded protein: CASRRTGAYEQYF.

J is TRBJ1-2 and V is TRBV29-1; 7 positions agree with TRBD1. The CDR3 totals 12 residues. The V segment lost 3 bases and the J segment 7 bases; nucleotides outside the gene matches: 5. CDR1 and CDR2 from the germline V gene are SQVTM and ANQGSEA. The CDR3 protein is CSVDYRGSGYTF. The CDR3, as DNA: TGCAGCGTTGACTACAGGGGAAGTGGCTACACCTTC.

Worth noting for this clone: The same CDR3 is also encoded by other DNA sequences in this sample. The chain uses TRBV6-5 and TRBJ1-5, with a tentative D call TRBD1 (5 bases). Germline CDR1 and CDR2: MNHEY and SVGAGI. With 0 bases removed from V and 4 bases from J, the gap between germline ends came to 7 bases. CDR3 length: 14 residues. The CDR3 DNA reads TGTGCCAGCAGTTACTCTGGGGGGAATCAGCCCCAGCATTTT. It codes for CASSYSGGNQPQHF.

The chain joins TRBV9 to TRBJ2-4; 8 bases align to TRBD1. V gave up 3 bases and J gave up 5 bases; unmatched junction bases: 7. This CDR3 region has 15 residues. CDR1 is SGDLS and CDR2 is YYNGEE in the germline V gene. The CDR3 nucleotides are TGTGCCAGCAGCGAGTCCCTGGGACAGGAAAACATTCAGTACTTC. Amino acid sequence: CASSESLGQENIQYF. The complete variable domain, with remaining parts taken from reference TRBV9 and TRBJ2-4, reads DSGVTQTPKHLITATGQRVTLRCSPRSGDLSVYWYQQSLDQGLQFLIQYYNGEERAKGNILERFSAQQFPDLHSELNLSSLELGDSALYFCASSESLGQENIQYFGAGTRLSVL.

V is TRBV7-2 and J is TRBJ2-3, with D tentatively TRBD1 (6 bases). Germline values: CDR1 SGHTA, CDR2 FQGNSA. Trimming removed 5 bases from V and 6 bases from J, with 9 bases in between. CDR3 length: 12 residues. CDR3 DNA: TGTGCCAGCAGCCACAGGGCCGATACGCAGTATTTT. Protein product: CASSHRADTQYF.